This TCR beta chain was sequenced in a study of blood T cell repertoires in COVID-19. Study-level background: COVID-19 samples, acute and convalescent, were from the United States, Italy and Spain. T cells, B-cell-depleted T cells, or PBMCs supplied cDNA or gDNA.

Study processing details: By means of reference gene primer amplification, nucleated cell counts were estimated. This table comes from immunoSEQ multiplex PCR, and its TCRdb copy is limited to in-frame clones, with some not included. V, J and clone size were drawn from that table, and D and trimming were deduced from the DNA. The sample records a few hundred thousand clones, just under 90% being singletons. This clone was seen only once. CDR1 is LNHDA and CDR2 is SQIVND in the germline V gene (reference sequence). The CDR3 contains 18 residues. Trimming removed 4 bases from V and 6 bases from J, with 27 bases in between.

This receptor was obtained from a man aged 55 to 70 who had recovered from COVID-19. Sequencing input: peripheral blood. The rearrangement links TRBV19 to TRBJ1-1; D ambiguous. CDR3 protein: CASSRAINPHTWKAEAFF. CDR3 nucleotide sequence: TGTGCCAGTAGTAGGGCCATCAACCCGCATACATGGAAGGCTGAAGCTTTCTTT.